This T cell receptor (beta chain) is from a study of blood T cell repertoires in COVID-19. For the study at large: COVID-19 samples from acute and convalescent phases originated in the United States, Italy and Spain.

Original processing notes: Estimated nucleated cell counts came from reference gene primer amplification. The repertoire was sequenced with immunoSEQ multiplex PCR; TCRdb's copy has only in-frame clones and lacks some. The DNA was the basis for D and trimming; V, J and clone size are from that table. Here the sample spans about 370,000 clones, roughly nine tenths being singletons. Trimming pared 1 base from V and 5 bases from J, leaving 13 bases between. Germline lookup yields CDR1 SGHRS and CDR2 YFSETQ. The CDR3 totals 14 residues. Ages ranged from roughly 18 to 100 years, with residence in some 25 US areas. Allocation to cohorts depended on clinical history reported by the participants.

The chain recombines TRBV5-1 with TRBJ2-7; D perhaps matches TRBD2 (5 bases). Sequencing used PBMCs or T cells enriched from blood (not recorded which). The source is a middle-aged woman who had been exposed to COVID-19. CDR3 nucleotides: TGCGCCAGCAGCTTGTCGGGGAGTGCCAACGAGCAGTACTTC. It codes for CASSLSGSANEQYF.